This T cell receptor (beta chain) was sequenced in a study of molecular identifiers for immune sequencing clone quantification. Study at large: Sequencing covered four of five parts into which replicate RNA from about 20,000 or 100,000 naive CD8 cells was split.

This clonotype was counted a few times. Germline CDR1 SEHNR, CDR2 FQNEAQ (reference sequence). There are 15 residues in the CDR3. V was shortened by 5 bases and J by 0 bases, with 14 bases between the two germline ends. Via MiXCR, TCRdb re-called the PCR reads, giving one row per CDR3 protein. Of about 640,000 distinct CDR3 sequences in the sample, approximately 20% were seen once. The origin of this receptor is a human donor in good health. Some libraries in this study had Jurkat cell RNA spiked in. The chain recombines TRBV7-9 with TRBJ2-7; no reliable D call. The specimen sequenced was naive CD8+ T cells from blood, with Jurkat cell RNA spiked in. Subset here: FACS-sorted CD8+CD4-CCR7+CD45RA+ naive T cells. The CDR3 DNA reads as TGTGCCAGCAGCGCGACTGGAACCTTCTCCTACGAGCAGTACTTC. Translation gives CASSATGTFSYEQYF.